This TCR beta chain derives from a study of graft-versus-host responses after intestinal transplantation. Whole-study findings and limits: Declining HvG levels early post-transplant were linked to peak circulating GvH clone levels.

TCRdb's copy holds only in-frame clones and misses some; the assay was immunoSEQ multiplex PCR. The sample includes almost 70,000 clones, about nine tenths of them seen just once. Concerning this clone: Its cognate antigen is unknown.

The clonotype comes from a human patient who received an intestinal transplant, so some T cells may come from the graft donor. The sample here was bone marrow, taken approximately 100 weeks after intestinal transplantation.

CDR3 DNA: TGCGCCAGCAGCCAGACGACAGTGTATAATTCACCCCTCCACTTT. Its protein product is CASSQTTVYNSPLHF. The chain combines TRBV4-1 with TRBJ1-6, with a weak D call TRBD1 (5 bases). CDR1 MGHRA and CDR2 YSYEKL come from the germline V gene. V lost 3 bases, J lost 4 bases, and 10 bases lay in between. This CDR3 has 15 residues.